The 18 T cell receptor beta chains reported below all come from one sample, sequenced in a study of T cells after yellow fever vaccination. TCRdb called the 5' RACE reads again in MiXCR, with one record for every CDR3 protein. Of about 320,000 distinct CDR3 sequences in the sample, around 12% were seen once. Material: CD4+ T cells sorted from PBMCs, obtained 15 days after the yellow fever booster vaccination. Every receptor here comes from a man aged 18 to 30 who received the YFV17D yellow fever vaccine.

The chain employs TRBV7-8 and TRBJ2-4, with 11 positions matching TRBD2. Looked up from germline, CDR1 is SGHVS and CDR2 is FQNEAQ. The CDR3 consists of 15 residues. The trim removed 5 bases at V and 9 bases at J, leaving 9 bases unmatched. The CDR3 here is CASSLLSGGASIQYF. The DNA of the CDR3 is TGTGCCAGCAGCCTGCTTAGCGGGGGGGCAAGCATTCAGTACTTC.

J is TRBJ1-1 and V is TRBV20-1; D might be TRBD1 (5 bases). The germline V gene has CDR1 DFQATT and CDR2 SNEGSKA (reference sequence). The CDR3 is made up of 13 amino acids. V shed 5 bases and J shed 1 base, with 11 bases lying between them. The CDR3 DNA follows: TGCAGTGCTCCCTGGACACCGAACACTGAAGCTTTCTTT. Translated: CSAPWTPNTEAFF.

The sample holds a few counts of this clonotype. The chain joins TRBV12-3 or TRBV12-4 to TRBJ2-7; D possibly uses TRBD1 or TRBD2 (5 bases each). The V gene lost 3 bases and the J gene lost 5 bases, with 14 bases spanning the gap. The CDR3 contains 14 residues. DNA for the CDR3: TGTGCCAGCAGTTTCGGGACCGGGACCCACGAGCAGTACGTC. Its translation is CASSFGTGTHEQYV.

J is TRBJ2-3 and V is TRBV7-8; D gene unclear. V gave up 0 bases and J gave up 7 bases, with 5 bases separating them. Germline V lookup: CDR1 SGHVS, CDR2 FQNEAQ. This CDR3 has 12 amino acids. CDR3 sequence reads: CASSLAENTQYF. CDR3 DNA: TGTGCCAGCAGCTTAGCCGAGAATACGCAGTATTTT.

This clonotype was seen only a few times. The chain carries TRBV30 and TRBJ2-3, with D perhaps TRBD2 (6 bases). The V gene's germline CDR1 is GTSNPN and CDR2 SVGIG (reference sequence). The V end was cut by 2 bases, the J end by 4 bases, with 13 bases between. The CDR3 loop spans 14 amino acids. The CDR3 nucleotides are TGTGCCTGGAGTAAGGGACTTGGGGCAGATACGCAGTATTTT. This codes for CAWSKGLGADTQYF.

V usage is TRBV12-3 or TRBV12-4 and J usage is TRBJ2-7, with TRBD2 identical over 7 bases. V lost 0 bases and J lost 5; bases outside the gene matches: 4. The CDR3 spans 14 residues. CDR3 sequence (DNA): TGTGCCAGCAGTTTAGCAAGCGGGGCCCACGAGCAGTACGTC. Residues: CASSLASGAHEQYV.

Here the CDR3 reads CASSARGGGYTF. The CDR3 DNA sequence: TGTGCCAGCAGTGCCAGGGGTGGTGGCTACACCTTC. V and J are TRBV6-2 or TRBV6-3 and TRBJ1-2, with D perhaps TRBD1 (6 bases). The germline CDR1 and CDR2 sequences are MNHEY and SVGEGT. Trimming stripped 5 bases from V and 7 bases from J, with 11 bases between. The CDR3 totals 12 residues.

This clonotype was observed at least ten times. The chain links TRBV4-1 to TRBJ1-1; D call uncertain. There are 12 residues in the CDR3. Per the germline V gene, CDR1 is MGHRA and CDR2 is YSYEKL. V shed 1 base and J shed 9 bases, with 9 bases lying between them. The CDR3 reads CASSQVASQAFF. The CDR3 DNA follows: TGCGCCAGCAGCCAAGTGGCCAGTCAAGCTTTCTTT.

V gene TRBV4-3 combines with J gene TRBJ1-4; D uncertain. Germline assignment: CDR1 LGHNA and CDR2 YSLEER. V was trimmed by 1 base and J by 5 bases, leaving 5 bases between them. The CDR3 is 13 residues long. The CDR3 sequence: CASSQGENEKLFF. CDR3 bases: TGCGCCAGCAGCCAAGGGGAAAATGAAAAACTGTTTTTT.

In its sample, this clonotype was seen a few times. V usage is TRBV20-1 and J usage is TRBJ2-3; D is possibly TRBD1 or TRBD2 (5 bases each). CDR3 length: 16 amino acids. Germline V lookup: CDR1 DFQATT, CDR2 SNEGSKA (reference sequence). The V end was cut by 5 bases, the J end by 4 bases, with 22 bases between. The CDR3 is CSARREGRLGPDTQYF. CDR3 bases: TGCAGTGCTCGGAGAGAGGGGCGGTTGGGACCAGATACGCAGTATTTT.

V and J are TRBV15 and TRBJ1-6; D possibly corresponds to TRBD1 (5 bases). V lost 0 bases and J lost 9, with 12 bases in between. CDR1 and CDR2 (germline): LNHNV, YYDKDF (reference sequence). The CDR3 has 15 amino acids. The CDR3 loop is CATSREGAVLSPLHF. The CDR3 nucleotides read TGTGCCACCAGCAGAGAAGGGGCAGTCCTTTCACCCCTCCACTTT. The whole variable domain, filled in from reference TRBV15 and TRBJ1-6, reads DAMVIQNPRYQVTQFGKPVTLSCSQTLNHNVMYWYQQKSSQAPKLLFHYYDKDFNNEADTPDNFQSRRPNTSFCFLDIRSPGLGDTAMYLCATSREGAVLSPLHFGNGTRLTVT.

This clonotype was counted at least ten times. DNA for the CDR3: TGTGCCAGCAGCTTACAAGCTGGAAACACCATATATTTT. Encoded protein: CASSLQAGNTIYF. The chain joins TRBV7-6 to TRBJ1-3; D is ambiguous. Germline V gene data show CDR1 as SGHVS and CDR2 as FNYEAQ. CDR3 length: 13 residues. Between the trimmed V and J ends, which lost 2 bases and 2 bases, there was a span of 4 bases. Full variable domain (remainder filled in from reference TRBV7-6 and TRBJ1-3): GAGVSQSPRYKVTKRGQDVALRCDPISGHVSLYWYRQALGQGPEFLTYFNYEAQQDKSGLPNDRFSAERPEGSISTLTIQRTEQRDSAMYRCASSLQAGNTIYFGEGSWLTVV.

The chain employs TRBV4-3 and TRBJ1-2, with D possibly TRBD1 on 6 matching bases. The CDR3 extends over 16 amino acids. Germline lookup yields CDR1 LGHNA and CDR2 YSLEER. Between the trimmed V and J ends, which lost 1 base and 8 bases, there was a span of 20 bases. CDR3 loop: CASSQALFGGVVGYTF. In nucleotides, the CDR3 is TGCGCCAGCAGCCAAGCCCTCTTTGGGGGCGTGGTCGGCTACACCTTC.

The rearrangement links TRBV12-3 or TRBV12-4 to TRBJ2-2, with D unclear. The CDR3 has 11 amino acids. Trimming left V 7 bases short and J 7 bases short, with 7 bases between. The CDR3 here is CASTRGGELFF. The CDR3 DNA follows: TGTGCCAGCACCCGAGGCGGGGAGCTGTTTTTT.

Only a few counts were recorded for this clonotype. CDR3 bases: TGCAGTGCTACGGGACTAGCGGGGTTAGATACGCAGTATTTT. It codes for CSATGLAGLDTQYF. This rearrangement joins TRBV20-1 to TRBJ2-3; 13 bases are a match to TRBD2. Germline V lookup: CDR1 DFQATT, CDR2 SNEGSKA (reference sequence). The CDR3 consists of 14 residues. J was trimmed by 5 bases and V by 4 bases; bases with no gene match: 3.

The sample holds a few counts of this clonotype. The chain employs TRBV20-1 and TRBJ2-5; the D gene is possibly TRBD2 (5 bases). V lost 6 bases to trimming and J lost 4 bases, with 15 bases between them. This CDR3 contains 13 residues. Germline V lookup: CDR1 DFQATT, CDR2 SNEGSKA (reference sequence). CDR3: CSAPGPGRETQYF. The CDR3 DNA follows: TGCAGTGCCCCGGGCCCGGGGAGAGAGACCCAGTACTTC.

The chain recombines TRBV5-4 with TRBJ2-3, with D unclear. This CDR3 is built from 12 residues. Germline V lookup: CDR1 SGHNT, CDR2 YYREEE (reference sequence). The V end lost 7 bases, the J end lost 4 bases, and 10 bases lay between the germline ends. The CDR3: CASGGEPDTQYF. Written as DNA, the CDR3 is TGTGCCAGCGGTGGCGAGCCAGATACGCAGTATTTT.

In its sample, this clonotype was seen a few times. The chain's CDR3 is CASTTSRGGVGMNTEAFF. DNA for the CDR3: TGTGCCAGTACCACCTCCAGAGGGGGCGTAGGGATGAACACTGAAGCTTTCTTT. The V gene is TRBV19, the J gene TRBJ1-1, with 7 nucleotides matching TRBD1. V lost 7 bases, J lost 0 bases, and 17 bases stayed unmatched. This CDR3 is built from 18 residues. Looked up from germline, CDR1 is LNHDA and CDR2 is SQIVND (reference sequence).